Presented here are 30 T cell receptor beta chains from one specimen sequenced in a study of cytomegalovirus exposure and HLA in healthy donors. 60 Vbeta and 13 Jbeta primers were used in PCR. Some clones are missing from TCRdb's copy, which holds only in-frame ones; the method was immunoSEQ multiplex PCR. Of roughly 120,000 clones listed, roughly four fifths are singletons. Sequencing was performed on PBMCs. The receptors originated from a male donor in good health and CMV-seropositive.

This clone was seen only a few times. The chain recombines TRBV28 with TRBJ2-7; possibly TRBD2 for D (5 bases). The CDR3 runs 14 residues. In germline, CDR1 is MDHEN, CDR2 SYDVKM. With 4 bases removed from V and 2 bases from J, the gap between germline ends came to 12 bases. The CDR3 region is CASSYLSGTYEQYF. The CDR3 DNA reads as TGTGCCAGCAGTTATCTGAGCGGAACCTACGAGCAGTACTTC.

CDR3 DNA: TGTGCCAGTAGTCCCTCTAGCGTAGTCTCCGAGCAGTACTTC. Protein sequence: CASSPSSVVSEQYF. The chain employs TRBV19 and TRBJ2-7; D perhaps matches TRBD2 (6 bases). Trimming removed 5 bases from V and 6 bases from J, with 17 bases in between. The CDR3 runs 14 residues. CDR1 and CDR2 (germline): LNHDA, SQIVND (reference sequence).

Details on this clone: One end of the junction is discordant with germline, which a read error may explain. This chain uses TRBV7-9 with TRBJ1-3, with 7 bases matching TRBD1. Germline V gene sequence: CDR1 SEHNR, CDR2 FQNEAQ (reference sequence). The CDR3 has 18 residues. The CDR3 coding sequence is TGTTCCAGCAGCATACTAGCTACGGGACAGTTGGGTGGAAACACCATATATTTT. It translates to CSSSILATGQLGGNTIYF.

The chain employs TRBV6-5 and TRBJ2-2; 7 positions agree with TRBD1. The germline CDR1 and CDR2 sequences are MNHEY and SVGAGI. This CDR3 is built from 15 residues. Unmatched junction bases numbered 8, after V lost 6 bases and J lost 4 bases. CDR3 in amino acids: CASRRDRESTGELFF. The CDR3 DNA is TGTGCCAGCAGACGCGACAGGGAGAGCACCGGGGAGCTGTTTTTT.

The J gene is TRBJ2-7, the V gene TRBV4-3; D not certain. V was pared by 0 bases and J by 3 bases, with 9 bases between. Germline V gene data show CDR1 as LGHNA and CDR2 as YSLEER. The CDR3 contains 14 residues. In nucleotides, the CDR3 is TGCGCCAGCAGCCAAGATCTGAGCGACTACGAGCAGTACTTC. Translation gives CASSQDLSDYEQYF.

V is TRBV4-2 and J is TRBJ2-1; TRBD2 matches at 14 bases. Trimming cost V 0 bases and J 6 bases; bases outside gene matches: 7. There are 18 residues in the CDR3. Germline-derived CDR1 and CDR2 are LGHNA and YNFKEQ. The CDR3 coding sequence is TGTGCCAGCAGCCAAGACCCCGCGACTAGCGGGAGGGTCAATGAGCAGTTCTTC. Amino acids: CASSQDPATSGRVNEQFF.

In this sample, this clone turned up once. The V call is TRBV7-2, the J call TRBJ2-2; a weak D match, TRBD2 (6 bases). The CDR3 runs to 15 residues. Per germline, CDR1 SGHTA and CDR2 FQGNSA. Trimming removed 6 bases at V and 3 bases at J, with 14 bases between. CDR3 sequence reads: CASSGSGLHTGELFF. CDR3 bases: TGTGCCAGCAGTGGGAGCGGGTTGCACACCGGGGAGCTGTTTTTT. Full variable domain (remainder filled in from reference TRBV7-2 and TRBJ2-2): GAGVSQSPSNKVTEKGKDVELRCDPISGHTALYWYRQSLGQGLEFLIYFQGNSAPDKSGLPSDRFSAERTGGSVSTLTIQRTQQEDSAVYLCASSGSGLHTGELFFGEGSRLTVL.

The V gene is TRBV29-1, the J gene TRBJ2-5, with D tentatively TRBD2 (6 bases). CDR1 SQVTM and CDR2 ANQGSEA come from the germline V gene. This CDR3 region has 16 residues. V lost 7 bases and J lost 1, with 22 bases in between. The CDR3 sequence is CSALSASGEPQETQYF. The CDR3 DNA is TGCAGCGCGTTGTCTGCTTCGGGGGAACCCCAAGAGACCCAGTACTTC.

The J gene is TRBJ2-1, the V gene TRBV9; D is ambiguous. The V end lost 2 bases, the J end lost 7 bases, and 13 bases lay between the germline ends. CDR3 size: 14 residues. CDR1 and CDR2 (germline): SGDLS, YYNGEE. As DNA, the CDR3 is TGTGCCAGCAGCGTCTCTATCCCCCAAAATGAGCAGTTCTTC. The encoded protein is CASSVSIPQNEQFF.

V gene TRBV4-2 combines with J gene TRBJ2-2, with TRBD2 matching over 7 bases. V lost 2 bases, J lost 1 base, and 16 bases stayed unmatched. The CDR3 runs to 20 residues. CDR1 and CDR2 from the germline V gene are LGHNA and YNFKEQ. CDR3 sequence reads: CASSQPHILRLAWNTGELFF. In DNA form, the CDR3 reads TGTGCCAGCAGCCAACCCCACATTTTGAGACTAGCTTGGAACACCGGGGAGCTGTTTTTT.

J is TRBJ2-2 and V is TRBV7-2, with 11 bases that match TRBD2. This CDR3 contains 17 residues. Looked up from germline, CDR1 is SGHTA and CDR2 is FQGNSA. The V segment lost 4 bases and the J segment 2 bases; nucleotides outside the gene matches: 6. The CDR3 sequence is CASSWTGTSGNTGELFF. The CDR3 bases are TGTGCCAGCAGCTGGACCGGGACTAGCGGAAACACCGGGGAGCTGTTTTTT.

This clone came up a few times. The chain uses TRBV30 and TRBJ2-1; TRBD2 matches at 13 bases. The germline V gene encodes CDR1 GTSNPN and CDR2 SVGIG (reference sequence). V gave up 3 bases and J gave up 15 bases; unmatched junction bases: 11. There are 14 residues in the CDR3. The CDR3 here is CAWRERGLAGFLFF. CDR3 coding DNA: TGTGCCTGGAGGGAGAGGGGACTAGCGGGATTTCTGTTCTTC.

A single count supports this clone. This chain joins TRBV5-1 and TRBJ2-5; D is unclear. Germline CDR1 is SGHRS and CDR2 is YFSETQ. The CDR3 consists of 15 residues. Deletions cut 0 bases from V and 1 base from J, with 10 bases between. The CDR3 DNA reads as TGCGCCAGCAGCTTGGGGGCAAGGATCCAAGAGACCCAGTACTTC. Protein sequence: CASSLGARIQETQYF.

On this clone: The junction and the germline gene differ at one end; a read error may be behind it. The chain uses TRBV6-4 and TRBJ2-7; D remains ambiguous. The V gene's germline CDR1 is MRHNA and CDR2 SNTAGT. This CDR3 comprises 9 residues. The CDR3 nucleotides are TGTGCCAGCAGTGACGGCAGGCTGTTC. This sequence encodes CASSDGRLF.

The rearrangement links TRBV6-1 to TRBJ1-1, with D possibly being TRBD1 (6 bases). Germline V gene data show CDR1 as MNHNS and CDR2 as SASEGT. The CDR3 sequence is 16 residues long. Trimming left V 3 bases short and J 3 bases short, with 17 bases between. CDR3 DNA sequence: TGTGCCAGCAGTGAGGTGGTGGGGGCATCGGACACTGAAGCTTTCTTT. Protein: CASSEVVGASDTEAFF.

This chain joins TRBV6-6 and TRBJ2-1, with 10 nucleotides matching TRBD2. The germline V gene encodes CDR1 MNHNY and CDR2 SVGAGI (reference sequence). The CDR3 has 14 amino acids. The V segment lost 6 bases and the J segment 7 bases; nucleotides outside the gene matches: 6. CDR3 nucleotides: TGTGCCAGCAGGAGACTAGCGGGCCGGAATGAGCAGTTCTTC. This encodes CASRRLAGRNEQFF.

The chain uses TRBV7-2 and TRBJ2-3; D is possibly TRBD2 (6 bases). Germline V gene data show CDR1 as SGHTA and CDR2 as FQGNSA. Trimming took off 3 bases at V and 0 bases at J, with 7 bases between the two ends. The CDR3 length is 14 residues. The CDR3, as DNA: TGTGCCAGCAGCTTCACTAGCAGCACAGATACGCAGTATTTT. It translates to CASSFTSSTDTQYF.

This chain links TRBV21-1 with TRBJ2-5; the table names TRBD1, a call not compared with the DNA. TRBV21-1 is a recognized pseudogene. This CDR3 has 14 amino acids. The CDR3 loop is CASSPDRVTETQYF. The CDR3 DNA reads TGTGCCAGCAGCCCCGACAGGGTCACAGAGACCCAGTACTTC.

The rearrangement joins TRBV13 to TRBJ1-5; the match to TRBD1 covers 8 bases. J was trimmed by 4 bases and V by 4 bases; bases with no gene match: 3. In germline, CDR1 is PRHDT, CDR2 FYEKMQ (reference sequence). The CDR3 covers 14 residues. CDR3 bases: TGTGCCAGCAGCTCCGGGACAGGAAATCAGCCCCAGCATTTT. As protein: CASSSGTGNQPQHF.

This rearrangement joins TRBV18 to TRBJ2-7; 8 bases are a match to TRBD1. Trimming cost V 4 bases and J 9 bases; bases outside gene matches: 14. CDR3 length equals 15 residues. Germline V gene data show CDR1 as KGHSH and CDR2 as LQKENI. The CDR3 sequence: CASSLGQAKAGGQYF. DNA of the CDR3: TGTGCCAGCTCACTGGGACAGGCAAAGGCAGGCGGGCAGTACTTC.

The V call is TRBV13, the J call TRBJ2-1; the match to TRBD1 covers 8 bases. Germline V gene sequence: CDR1 PRHDT, CDR2 FYEKMQ (reference sequence). The J segment lost 9 bases and the V segment lost 0 bases, leaving 4 bases of the junction unmatched. The CDR3 is made up of 14 amino acids. The CDR3 protein is CASSLGPGGIEQFF. CDR3 nucleotide sequence: TGTGCCAGCAGCTTAGGCCCAGGGGGCATTGAGCAGTTCTTC.

The rearrangement links TRBV29-1 to TRBJ2-5, with 7 bases identical to TRBD1. Trimming removed 5 bases from V and 4 bases from J; junction bases left unmatched: 13. This CDR3 has 15 residues. Germline V gene sequence: CDR1 SQVTM, CDR2 ANQGSEA. The CDR3 is CSVKTSGQPGETQYF. The CDR3 region has the DNA TGCAGCGTTAAAACGTCGGGACAGCCTGGAGAGACCCAGTACTTC.

The J gene is TRBJ2-7, the V gene TRBV15, with 10 bases lining up with TRBD2. Germline-derived CDR1 and CDR2 are LNHNV and YYDKDF (reference sequence). Trimming took 0 bases from V and 9 from J; bases not matched to a gene: 11. This CDR3 has 16 residues. The CDR3 nucleotides are TGTGCCACCAGCAGAGAACGGGCTAGCGGGAGACACGGGCAGTACTTC. It translates to CATSRERASGRHGQYF.

The CDR3 spells CAWSEGLPREKLFF. In nucleotides, the CDR3 is TGTGCCTGGAGTGAGGGACTCCCACGTGAAAAACTGTTTTTT. The chain uses TRBV30 and TRBJ1-4; a weak D match, TRBD1 (5 bases). Trimming cost V 1 base and J 7 bases, with 13 bases left between them. This CDR3 has 14 amino acids. From germline, CDR1 is GTSNPN and CDR2 SVGIG (reference sequence).

The rearrangement links TRBV21-1 to TRBJ1-1; the listed D gene, TRBD1, was not tested against the DNA. TRBV21-1 is flagged as a pseudogene. The CDR3 contains 18 residues. CDR3 sequence (DNA): TGTGCCAGCAGCCCAATGACAGACAAAGCAAGGTCAGACACTGAAGCTTTCTTT. It encodes CASSPMTDKARSDTEAFF.

A remark on this clone: Other DNA sequences within the sample encode an identical CDR3. This chain links TRBV7-2 with TRBJ1-2; TRBD1 aligns across 10 bases. Trimming at V came to 5 bases and at J to 4 bases, leaving 4 bases not matched to a gene. This CDR3 is built from 14 residues. Germline lookup yields CDR1 SGHTA and CDR2 FQGNSA. CDR3 bases: TGTGCCAGCAGCCCAGGACAGGGGGGCTATGGCTACACCTTC. It translates to CASSPGQGGYGYTF.

J is TRBJ1-2 and V is TRBV7-2; tentatively, D is TRBD1 (6 bases). CDR1 and CDR2 from the germline V gene are SGHTA and FQGNSA. V was shortened by 1 base and J by 8 bases, with 17 bases between the two germline ends. CDR3 length: 15 residues. The CDR3 protein is CASSLVLAGGLGYTF. In DNA form, the CDR3 reads TGTGCCAGCAGCTTAGTGCTCGCTGGGGGCCTAGGCTACACCTTC.

This clone was observed a single time. This rearrangement joins TRBV18 to TRBJ2-7, with TRBD2 identical over 11 bases. The germline gives CDR1 KGHSH, CDR2 LQKENI. This CDR3 spans 17 amino acids. The ends lost 3 bases at V and 0 bases at J; junction bases unmatched: 7. This chain's CDR3 is CASSPGTSGIFSYEQYF. CDR3 coding DNA: TGTGCCAGCTCACCCGGGACTAGCGGTATTTTCTCCTACGAGCAGTACTTC. The full variable domain, with the rest looked up from reference TRBV18 and TRBJ2-7, is NAGVMQNPRHLVRRRGQEARLRCSPMKGHSHVYWYRQLPEEGLKFMVYLQKENIIDESGMPKERFSAEFPKEGPSILRIQQVVRGDSAAYFCASSPGTSGIFSYEQYFGPGTRLTVT.

This clone showed up just a few times. This rearrangement joins TRBV7-8 to TRBJ2-2; the D gene is possibly TRBD2 (7 bases). Per germline, CDR1 SGHVS and CDR2 FQNEAQ. V lost 6 bases to trimming and J lost 0 bases, with 11 bases between them. The CDR3 is 15 residues long. Here the CDR3 reads CASSLGGPNTGELFF. CDR3 DNA sequence: TGTGCCAGCAGTCTGGGGGGGCCGAACACCGGGGAGCTGTTTTTT.

V is TRBV7-9 and J is TRBJ2-1; tentatively, D is TRBD2 (6 bases). This CDR3 has 16 residues. Germline V gene data show CDR1 as SEHNR and CDR2 as FQNEAQ (reference sequence). With 1 base removed from V and 4 bases from J, the gap between germline ends came to 14 bases. The CDR3, as DNA: TGTGCCAGCAGCTTAGTCAGCTGGGAGGCTTACAATGAGCAGTTCTTC. This sequence encodes CASSLVSWEAYNEQFF.